The 7 T cell receptor beta chains listed next were all sequenced from one sample in a study of human T cells and chemical hapten exposure. Using its own MiXCR run on the RACE reads, TCRdb lists one record per CDR3 protein. The sample lists more than 300,000 distinct CDR3 sequences, approximately 5% seen once, with 2.5% to 3% in the top ten. Time point specified: pre-sensitization, week 0. Treatment denoted: therapeutic diphenylcyclopropenone sensitization with weekly scalp DPC. The material sequenced was whole blood, taken in connection with sensitization to the hapten diphenylcyclopropenone (DPC). The receptors were gathered from a woman in her fifties or sixties with alopecia areata. Some clones in this sample may be carry-over from other donors' samples.

A few counts support this clonotype. The chain has TRBV3-1 and TRBJ2-7; 10 bases map to TRBD2. This CDR3 spans 15 amino acids. From germline, CDR1 is LGHDT and CDR2 YNNKEL (reference sequence). V lost 4 bases, J lost 6 bases, and 9 bases stayed unmatched. CDR3 bases: TGTGCCAGCAGCCGTCGGACTAGCGGATCCGGCGAGCAGTACTTC. It codes for CASSRRTSGSGEQYF.

In its sample, this clonotype was seen many times. The chain recombines TRBV20-1 with TRBJ2-1, with 7 bases that match TRBD2. The V segment lost 0 bases and the J segment 0 bases; nucleotides outside the gene matches: 8. Germline-derived CDR1 and CDR2 are DFQATT and SNEGSKA (reference sequence). This CDR3 spans 17 amino acids. CDR3 protein: CSARDYQRGGSYNEQFF. CDR3 sequence (DNA): TGCAGTGCTAGAGATTACCAGCGGGGAGGCTCCTACAATGAGCAGTTCTTC.

The J gene is TRBJ2-7, the V gene TRBV5-1, with D possibly being TRBD1 (6 bases). This CDR3 comprises 13 residues. Trimming took 0 bases from V and 7 from J, leaving 11 bases between them. Germline V lookup: CDR1 SGHRS, CDR2 YFSETQ. This chain's CDR3 is CASSLDRVGEQYF. CDR3 coding DNA: TGCGCCAGCAGCTTGGACAGGGTCGGTGAGCAGTACTTC.

This clonotype was observed at least ten times. The rearrangement joins TRBV7-9 to TRBJ2-7; 10 bases fit TRBD1. V lost 5 bases to trimming and J lost 6 bases; unmatched junction nucleotides: 10. The length of the CDR3 is 15 residues. Germline V gene lookup returns CDR1 SEHNR and CDR2 FQNEAQ (reference sequence). The CDR3 DNA sequence: TGTGCCAGCAGCCCTCTGCCGGGACAGGGGAGCGAGCAGTACTTC. Its translation is CASSPLPGQGSEQYF.

The J gene is TRBJ1-4, the V gene TRBV7-6, with D possibly being TRBD1 (5 bases). The V end lost 5 bases, the J end lost 8 bases, and 15 bases lay between the germline ends. CDR3 length: 14 amino acids. The germline gives CDR1 SGHVS, CDR2 FNYEAQ. The CDR3 DNA follows: TGTGCCAGCAGCCCCCTGGGCCGGGACGAAAAACTGTTTTTT. Translated, it gives CASSPLGRDEKLFF.

This clonotype was recorded at least ten times. The chain couples TRBV3-1 to TRBJ2-1, with 12 bases identical to TRBD2. Germline V gene data show CDR1 as LGHDT and CDR2 as YNNKEL (reference sequence). The V and J ends lost 0 bases and 5 bases, in that order; junction bases with no gene match: 5. The CDR3 loop spans 17 amino acids. CDR3 in amino acids: CASSQDRTSGRNNEQFF. The CDR3, as DNA: TGTGCCAGCAGCCAAGATCGTACTAGCGGGAGGAACAATGAGCAGTTCTTC.

This clonotype was counted a few times. The chain carries TRBV24-1 and TRBJ2-1; D might be TRBD2 (5 bases). There are 14 residues in the CDR3. Germline-derived CDR1 and CDR2 are KGHDR and SFDVKD. Trimming took 4 bases from V and 2 from J, leaving 8 bases between them. CDR3 bases: TGTGCCACCAGTGAAAGCGGTACCTACAATGAGCAGTTCTTC. It codes for CATSESGTYNEQFF.